The clone carrying this T cell receptor (beta chain) was detected only a few times. The antigen is undetermined. Each CDR3 protein is one row after TCRdb ran MiXCR on the RT-PCR reads. The table lists 500,000 to 550,000 distinct CDR3 sequences, approximately 7.2% of them singletons. This record belongs to a study of response to subunit inactivated influenza vaccine. Study results and limitations: Each seasonal influenza vaccination recruits few new T cells, the authors suggested.

Germline V CDR1 and CDR2: MNHEY, SVGEGT. The V end was cut by 2 bases, the J end by 0 bases, with 11 bases between. There are 16 residues in the CDR3. The sequencing used PBMCs from blood, collected 23 months after vaccination. The chain carries TRBV6-2 or TRBV6-3 and TRBJ1-3; no firm D call. The sequence was obtained from a man aged 50 to 69 who received an inactivated influenza vaccine. The CDR3 bases are TGTGCCAGCAGTTACGGTCGGCCGCTCTCTGGAAACACCATATATTTT. The encoded protein is CASSYGRPLSGNTIYF.